What follows are 9 T cell receptor beta chains derived from one specimen sequenced in a study of CD8+ T cells in alopecia areata. Sequencing used cDNA as its template, made by extracting RNA and reverse transcribing it. Libraries were prepared by immunoSEQ multiplex PCR; TCRdb keeps only in-frame clonotypes and omits some of them. The sample has 140,000 to 150,000 clones, around 50% seen once; the top ten hold around 6.8%. The source material was CD4+ T cells sorted from blood. These receptors were obtained from a human donor with alopecia areata.

The chain links TRBV6-6 to TRBJ1-5; D is unclear. Germline CDR1 and CDR2: MNHNY and SVGAGI (reference sequence). V gave up 6 bases and J gave up 1 base, with 4 bases separating them. This CDR3 contains 12 residues. The CDR3 loop is CASRGSNQPQHF. The CDR3 DNA reads TGTGCCAGCAGGGGCAGCAATCAGCCCCAGCATTTT.

The J gene is TRBJ2-1, the V gene TRBV7-9; TRBD2 aligns across 13 bases. This CDR3 region has 16 residues. The germline CDR1 and CDR2 sequences are SEHNR and FQNEAQ (reference sequence). The trim removed 4 bases at V and 7 bases at J, leaving 7 bases unmatched. The CDR3 DNA reads TGTGCCAGCAGCTCTAGGACTAGCGGGAGCGTTAATGAGCAGTTCTTC. Protein: CASSSRTSGSVNEQFF. Based on the CDR3 plus reference TRBV7-9 and TRBJ2-1, the full variable domain is DTGVSQNPRHKITKRGQNVTFRCDPISEHNRLYWYRQTLGQGPEFLTYFQNEAQLEKSRLLSDRFSAERPKGSFSTLEIQRTEQGDSAMYLCASSSRTSGSVNEQFFGPGTRLTVL.

CDR3 sequence reads: CASSSELAGGRETQYF. The CDR3 DNA reads TGTGCCAGCAGCTCGGAACTAGCGGGAGGCCGGGAGACCCAGTACTTC. The chain recombines TRBV7-2 with TRBJ2-5, with 12 bases that match TRBD2. This CDR3 spans 16 amino acids. V lost 4 bases and J lost 5; bases outside the gene matches: 8. Germline V gives CDR1 SGHTA, CDR2 FQGNSA.

The chain links TRBV6-5 to TRBJ2-7; 10 bases are a match to TRBD2. V lost 6 bases, J lost 3 bases, and 5 bases stayed unmatched. The CDR3 runs to 14 residues. Germline loops: CDR1 MNHEY, CDR2 SVGAGI. The CDR3 coding sequence is TGTGCCAGCAGCCTAGCGGGAGAGGTCTACGAGCAGTACTTC. Amino acid sequence: CASSLAGEVYEQYF.

In its sample, this clone was seen a few times. This sequence joins TRBV4-1 and TRBJ1-2, with D possibly being TRBD1 (5 bases). The germline V and J ends were trimmed by 0 bases and 6 bases, with 14 bases remaining between them. Per germline, CDR1 MGHRA and CDR2 YSYEKL. CDR3 size: 15 residues. CDR3 residues: CASSQEVVQANGYTF. CDR3 nucleotides: TGCGCCAGCAGCCAAGAGGTGGTACAGGCAAATGGCTACACCTTC.

This clone is a singleton in its sample. This chain connects TRBV5-1 to TRBJ2-7; 7 positions match TRBD1. With 5 bases clipped from V and 5 bases from J, the junction kept 4 bases outside the gene matches. Germline CDR1 reads SGHRS; CDR2 reads YFSETQ. The CDR3 has 12 amino acids. The CDR3 bases are TGCGCCAGCAGTCAGGGGGTCCACGAGCAGTACTTC. Its protein is CASSQGVHEQYF.

V usage is TRBV30 and J usage is TRBJ1-1; 8 bases match TRBD1. In germline, CDR1 is GTSNPN, CDR2 SVGIG (reference sequence). The CDR3 covers 10 residues. The J segment lost 11 bases and the V segment lost 5 bases, leaving 4 bases of the junction unmatched. The CDR3 loop is CAWGRQGAFF. CDR3 nucleotide sequence: TGTGCCTGGGGGAGACAGGGGGCTTTCTTT.

The V and J genes are TRBV28 and TRBJ2-7; 11 bases align to TRBD1. Unmatched junction bases numbered 5, after V lost 2 bases and J lost 5 bases. The CDR3 has 15 amino acids. Germline V gene sequence: CDR1 MDHEN, CDR2 SYDVKM. CDR3 amino acids: CASSLPGTGGHEQYF. The CDR3 DNA reads TGTGCCAGCAGTTTACCCGGGACAGGGGGTCACGAGCAGTACTTC.

The chain links TRBV6-1 to TRBJ1-5, with 8 positions matching TRBD1. V was pared by 3 bases and J by 3 bases, with 7 bases of the junction left unmatched. From germline, CDR1 is MNHNS and CDR2 SASEGT. CDR3 length: 16 residues. Written as DNA, the CDR3 is TGTGCCAGCAGTGACCGGACAGGGACCTCCAATCAGCCCCAGCATTTT. This gives the protein CASSDRTGTSNQPQHF.